The clone carrying this T cell receptor (beta chain) was counted a few times. These data come from a study of CD8+ T cells in alopecia areata. Sequencing templates came from extracted RNA that was reverse transcribed into cDNA. Profiled with immunoSEQ multiplex PCR; TCRdb holds only in-frame clones, not every one. The sample consists of about 250,000 clones, around 67% of them appearing once. Sequences were derived from CD4+ T cells sorted from blood, sampled at week 0. This clonotype was obtained from a human donor with alopecia areata.

CDR3 sequence: CSVEQLGGGNTGELFF. CDR3 DNA sequence: TGCAGCGTTGAACAGTTGGGCGGCGGGAACACCGGGGAGCTGTTTTTT. The genes are TRBV29-1 and TRBJ2-2; D is unresolved. Germline CDR1 is SQVTM and CDR2 is ANQGSEA. CDR3 size: 16 residues. With 2 bases removed from V and 1 base from J, the gap between germline ends came to 14 bases.